The 32 T cell receptor beta chains presented below share a single source sample, sequenced in a study of OX40 agonist ivuxolimab in advanced cancers. Data came from immunoSEQ multiplex PCR; TCRdb stores just in-frame clones and leaves some out. The sample lists 80,000 to 95,000 clones, about 86% occurring once. The specimen was CD4+ or CD8+ T cells sorted from blood, collected in a trial of the OX40 agonist ivuxolimab. Receptors originate from an adult with an advanced solid tumor such as melanoma, head and neck, liver or kidney cancer.

This chain uses TRBV5-1 with TRBJ1-4; 7 bases are a match to TRBD1. Germline CDR1 is SGHRS and CDR2 is YFSETQ. This CDR3 has 14 residues. V trimming: 2 bases; J trimming: 6 bases; junction bases outside the gene matches: 4. CDR3 protein: CASSFTGADEKLFF. The CDR3 DNA reads as TGCGCCAGCAGCTTCACAGGGGCGGATGAAAAACTGTTTTTT.

The table lists this clone with a count of one. Here the CDR3 reads CASIGLAGRADTQYF. The CDR3 DNA reads TGTGCCAGCATCGGACTAGCGGGGAGGGCAGATACGCAGTATTTT. J is TRBJ2-3 and V is TRBV27; 12 nucleotides align to TRBD2. CDR1 is MNHEY and CDR2 is SMNVEV in the germline V gene (reference sequence). The V gene end was trimmed by 7 bases and the J gene end by 4 bases; junction bases not matched to a gene: 6. The CDR3 extends over 15 amino acids.

The chain combines TRBV5-6 with TRBJ1-5; TRBD1 matches at 11 bases. The CDR3 is 15 amino acids. Germline-derived CDR1 and CDR2 are SGHDT and YYEEEE. The junction had 6 bases not matched to a gene; V was cut back by 4 bases and J by 6 bases. In DNA, the CDR3 is TGTGCCAGCAGCCTGGACAGGGGGCAGGGTCAGCCCCAGCATTTT. It codes for CASSLDRGQGQPQHF.

This clone was picked up a small number of times. The V call is TRBV13, the J call TRBJ2-1, with 11 nucleotides matching TRBD2. Trimming cost V 3 bases and J 8 bases; bases outside gene matches: 6. This CDR3 is 15 amino acids long. CDR1 PRHDT and CDR2 FYEKMQ come from the germline V gene (reference sequence). CDR3 region: CASSFISGGADEQFF. The CDR3 nucleotides are TGTGCCAGCAGCTTTATTAGCGGGGGGGCCGATGAGCAGTTCTTC.

This clone came up a few times. CDR3 protein: CASSRALGFGYTF. The CDR3 DNA reads TGTGCCAGCAGTAGGGCTTTGGGCTTTGGCTACACCTTC. The V gene is TRBV2, the J gene TRBJ1-2; D gene uncertain. The CDR3 totals 13 residues. V was trimmed by 5 bases and J by 7 bases, leaving 14 bases between them. The V gene's germline CDR1 is SNHLY and CDR2 FYNNEI. The full variable domain, with the rest looked up from reference TRBV2 and TRBJ1-2, is EPEVTQTPSHQVTQMGQEVILRCVPISNHLYFYWYRQILGQKVEFLVSFYNNEISEKSEIFDDQFSVERPDGSNFTLKIRSTKLEDSAMYFCASSRALGFGYTFGSGTRLTVV.

This clone appeared a single time. The rearrangement uses TRBV6-1 and TRBJ2-7; either TRBD1 or TRBD2 may supply D (5 bases each). V was clipped by 10 bases and J by 6 bases, with 25 bases between them. This CDR3 is 15 amino acids long. Germline V gene data show CDR1 as MNHNS and CDR2 as SASEGT. DNA of the CDR3: TGTGCCATCCGAACCCCGGGACGAGGAAGGGGCGAGCAGTACTTC. It encodes CAIRTPGRGRGEQYF.

This rearrangement joins TRBV27 to TRBJ1-1; possibly TRBD1 for D (6 bases). The CDR3 totals 17 residues. Looked up from germline, CDR1 is MNHEY and CDR2 is SMNVEV (reference sequence). Deletions cut 7 bases from V and 2 bases from J, with 23 bases between. CDR3 in DNA: TGTGCCAGCACGAAGGGCGGTACAGGGTATGCAAACACTGAAGCTTTCTTT. This gives the protein CASTKGGTGYANTEAFF.

This chain links TRBV2 with TRBJ1-1; a weak D match, TRBD1 (6 bases). V lost 4 bases, J lost 3 bases, and 12 bases lay in between. CDR3 size: 14 residues. Germline V gene lookup returns CDR1 SNHLY and CDR2 FYNNEI. CDR3 coding DNA: TGTGCCAGCAGTGTACAGGGTCGGGACACTGAAGCTTTCTTT. It encodes CASSVQGRDTEAFF.

The genes are TRBV7-2 and TRBJ1-1; 7 bases map to TRBD1. J lost 4 bases, V lost 5 bases, and 4 bases had no gene match. The V gene's germline CDR1 is SGHTA and CDR2 FQGNSA. The CDR3 contains 13 residues. CDR3 protein: CASSPQGFTEAFF. The DNA for the CDR3 is TGTGCCAGCAGCCCACAGGGGTTCACTGAAGCTTTCTTT.

This clone has just one count. This sequence joins TRBV4-1 and TRBJ1-2; D is ambiguous. The germline V and J ends were trimmed by 1 base and 6 bases, with 12 bases remaining between them. From germline, CDR1 is MGHRA and CDR2 YSYEKL. The CDR3 consists of 14 residues. The chain's CDR3 is CASSQVGRQDGYTF. DNA of the CDR3: TGCGCCAGCAGCCAAGTTGGACGGCAGGATGGCTACACCTTC.

The V and J genes are TRBV5-1 and TRBJ2-3, with 8 bases lining up with TRBD1. Losses at the gene ends were 4 bases for V and 0 bases for J; bases not matched to a gene: 7. Germline CDR1 reads SGHRS; CDR2 reads YFSETQ. The CDR3 is 16 amino acids. This chain's CDR3 is CASSPVQGGSTDTQYF. The DNA of the CDR3 is TGCGCCAGCAGCCCCGTACAGGGGGGAAGCACAGATACGCAGTATTTT.

The rearrangement uses TRBV28 and TRBJ1-5; D remains unclear. With 3 bases removed from V and 0 bases from J, the gap between germline ends came to 9 bases. CDR3 length: 15 residues. Germline V gives CDR1 MDHEN, CDR2 SYDVKM. The CDR3 region is CASSFVQYSNQPQHF. The DNA for the CDR3 is TGTGCCAGCAGTTTCGTACAATATAGCAATCAGCCCCAGCATTTT. The whole variable domain, remainder taken from reference TRBV28 and TRBJ1-5, is DVKVTQSSRYLVKRTGEKVFLECVQDMDHENMFWYRQDPGLGLRLIYFSYDVKMKEKGDIPEGYSVSREKKERFSLILESASTNQTSMYLCASSFVQYSNQPQHFGDGTRLSIL.

The chain is built from TRBV18 and TRBJ2-5; D is uncertain. The CDR3 runs 15 residues. Trimming took off 0 bases at V and 1 base at J, with 9 bases between the two ends. Germline loops: CDR1 KGHSH, CDR2 LQKENI. The CDR3 bases are TGTGCCAGCTCACCACCCAGTGTCGCCCAAGAGACCCAGTACTTC. Translation: CASSPPSVAQETQYF.

V and J are TRBV27 and TRBJ1-1; D not resolved. This CDR3 has 13 residues. Germline CDR1 reads MNHEY; CDR2 reads SMNVEV (reference sequence). The V end lost 1 base, the J end lost 0 bases, and 3 bases lay between the germline ends. The CDR3 is CASSLFLNTEAFF. The CDR3, as DNA: TGTGCCAGCAGTTTATTCCTGAACACTGAAGCTTTCTTT.

V gene TRBV7-2 combines with J gene TRBJ2-7, with TRBD1 matching over 11 bases. Germline V gives CDR1 SGHTA, CDR2 FQGNSA. With 5 bases clipped from V and 5 bases from J, the junction kept 8 bases outside the gene matches. The CDR3 length is 15 residues. CDR3 residues: CASSPPDRGRHEQYF. The CDR3 DNA is TGTGCCAGCAGCCCCCCGGACAGGGGGCGCCACGAGCAGTACTTC. Variable domain in full (rest from reference TRBV7-2 and TRBJ2-7): GAGVSQSPSNKVTEKGKDVELRCDPISGHTALYWYRQSLGQGLEFLIYFQGNSAPDKSGLPSDRFSAERTGGSVSTLTIQRTQQEDSAVYLCASSPPDRGRHEQYFGPGTRLTVT.

The chain carries TRBV5-6 and TRBJ1-1, with 8 bases fitting TRBD1. Germline V gene lookup returns CDR1 SGHDT and CDR2 YYEEEE. The trim removed 2 bases at V and 4 bases at J, leaving 10 bases unmatched. There are 16 residues in the CDR3. This chain's CDR3 is CASSLSQGAGGTEAFF. For the CDR3, the DNA is TGTGCCAGCAGCTTAAGTCAGGGGGCAGGGGGCACTGAAGCTTTCTTT.

This clone was seen a single time. CDR3 sequence (DNA): TGTGCCAGCACCAGGGATCGCGGGGGCTACACCTTC. Amino acid sequence: CASTRDRGGYTF. The chain employs TRBV6-6 and TRBJ1-2, with TRBD1 as a possible D gene (5 bases). Germline V gene data show CDR1 as MNHNY and CDR2 as SVGAGI (reference sequence). The length of the CDR3 is 12 residues. V was clipped by 7 bases and J by 8 bases, with 14 bases between them.

The chain links TRBV25-1 to TRBJ2-1; weak D call: TRBD1 (5 bases). V was trimmed by 8 bases and J by 6 bases, leaving 14 bases between them. Germline V gene sequence: CDR1 MGHDK, CDR2 SYGVNS. The CDR3 totals 13 residues. CDR3 sequence (DNA): TGTGCCAGCTCGGGTGCAGGGTTCAATGAGCAGTTCTTC. It translates to CASSGAGFNEQFF.

The chain is built from TRBV6-6 and TRBJ1-1; a possible D gene is TRBD1 (5 bases). V dropped 5 bases and J dropped 7 bases, with 11 bases sitting between them. CDR3 length: 12 residues. Germline CDR1 MNHNY, CDR2 SVGAGI (reference sequence). The CDR3 region is CASSLRGNEAFF. CDR3 nucleotides: TGTGCCAGCAGTCTGCGGGGGAATGAAGCTTTCTTT.

This chain connects TRBV13 to TRBJ1-2, with a weak D call TRBD1 (6 bases). CDR1 is PRHDT and CDR2 is FYEKMQ in the germline V gene (reference sequence). The CDR3 runs to 12 residues. V lost 5 bases and J lost 8, with 12 bases in between. In nucleotides, the CDR3 is TGTGCCAGCAGCGGTGGGGGACACGGCTACACCTTC. It translates to CASSGGGHGYTF.

This rearrangement joins TRBV29-1 to TRBJ2-7; TRBD1 is a possible D gene (6 bases). The CDR3 runs 12 residues. Germline V gene data show CDR1 as SQVTM and CDR2 as ANQGSEA. V was trimmed by 8 bases and J by 3 bases, leaving 14 bases between them. The CDR3 loop is CSIAGVGYEQYF. The CDR3 coding sequence is TGCAGCATCGCAGGGGTAGGCTACGAGCAGTACTTC.

The chain joins TRBV4-1 to TRBJ2-3; D gene ambiguous. The V gene lost 4 bases and the J gene lost 0 bases, with 8 bases spanning the gap. The CDR3 consists of 14 residues. Germline V gene data show CDR1 as MGHRA and CDR2 as YSYEKL. The DNA of the CDR3 is TGCGCCAGCAGCCCACAGACAAGCACAGATACGCAGTATTTT. It encodes CASSPQTSTDTQYF.

The chain is built from TRBV15 and TRBJ1-4; weak D call: TRBD1 (5 bases). V lost 0 bases and J 5 bases, leaving 13 bases between the germline ends. This CDR3 spans 16 amino acids. Germline loops: CDR1 LNHNV, CDR2 YYDKDF (reference sequence). The CDR3 DNA reads TGTGCCACCAGCAGAGAGGTGGAGGGGAGGAATGAAAAACTGTTTTTT. Translation gives CATSREVEGRNEKLFF.

Written as DNA, the CDR3 is TGCGCCAGCAGCTTGGAGGCTAGCGGGGGAAATGAGCAGTTCTTC. Translated: CASSLEASGGNEQFF. The chain links TRBV5-1 to TRBJ2-1, with 10 bases aligning to TRBD2. The trim removed 0 bases at V and 7 bases at J, leaving 4 bases unmatched. From germline, CDR1 is SGHRS and CDR2 YFSETQ. CDR3 length: 15 amino acids.

The chain carries TRBV9 and TRBJ2-1; D not certain. Germline CDR1 is SGDLS and CDR2 is YYNGEE. V was trimmed by 4 bases and J by 7 bases, leaving 18 bases between them. The CDR3 is 15 residues long. CDR3 sequence: CASSPRANLGNEQFF. The CDR3 region has the DNA TGTGCCAGCAGCCCTCGGGCCAACTTGGGGAATGAGCAGTTCTTC.

The CDR3 is CASSSGTGYRYGYTF. The CDR3 coding sequence is TGTGCCAGCAGCTCCGGGACAGGGTATCGCTATGGCTACACCTTC. The genes are TRBV4-2 and TRBJ1-2; 9 nucleotides align to TRBD1. Losses at the gene ends were 5 bases for V and 4 bases for J; bases not matched to a gene: 8. Germline CDR1 reads LGHNA; CDR2 reads YNFKEQ. The CDR3 has 15 residues.

This clone has just one count. The chain is built from TRBV5-4 and TRBJ2-7; D is possibly TRBD2 (5 bases). V gave up 4 bases and J gave up 2 bases, with 13 bases separating them. The length of the CDR3 is 14 residues. The germline CDR1 and CDR2 sequences are SGHNT and YYREEE (reference sequence). The CDR3 sequence is CASSPPGDPYEQYF. For the CDR3, the DNA is TGTGCCAGCAGCCCCCCCGGGGATCCCTACGAGCAGTACTTC.

The chain has TRBV4-2 and TRBJ2-1, with 9 bases fitting TRBD1. The CDR3 length is 16 residues. Trimming took 0 bases from V and 3 from J; bases not matched to a gene: 3. The germline gives CDR1 LGHNA, CDR2 YNFKEQ. This chain's CDR3 is CASSQDWDRDYNEQFF. CDR3 DNA: TGTGCCAGCAGCCAAGATTGGGACAGGGACTACAATGAGCAGTTCTTC.

The genes are TRBV28 and TRBJ1-3; D is unclear. The length of the CDR3 is 17 residues. V was shortened by 3 bases and J by 0 bases, with 15 bases between the two germline ends. Germline assignment: CDR1 MDHEN and CDR2 SYDVKM. CDR3 nucleotides: TGTGCCAGCAGTTTCGGAGGACTTGGGAGCTCTGGAAACACCATATATTTT. This codes for CASSFGGLGSSGNTIYF.

CDR3 nucleotides: TGTGCCAGCAGCCCGGTCGTGGTAAATGAGCAGTTCTTC. It is translated as CASSPVVVNEQFF. V gene TRBV5-6 combines with J gene TRBJ2-1; no clear D. The CDR3 sequence is 13 residues long. V dropped 4 bases and J dropped 7 bases, with 12 bases sitting between them. Germline V gene sequence: CDR1 SGHDT, CDR2 YYEEEE.

The chain combines TRBV28 with TRBJ2-7; 7 nucleotides agree with TRBD1. The CDR3 is made up of 14 amino acids. The germline gives CDR1 MDHEN, CDR2 SYDVKM. Trimming took 3 bases from V and 2 from J; bases not matched to a gene: 4. CDR3 amino acids: CASSLRGRPYEQYF. DNA of the CDR3: TGTGCCAGCAGTTTGAGGGGGCGGCCCTACGAGCAGTACTTC.

This chain uses TRBV5-1 with TRBJ2-1; TRBD2 agrees at 8 bases. Germline assignment: CDR1 SGHRS and CDR2 YFSETQ. V lost 6 bases, J lost 3 bases, and 5 bases stayed unmatched. This CDR3 contains 14 residues. CDR3 in amino acids: CASMRGDIYNEQFF. The CDR3 DNA reads TGCGCCAGCATGCGGGGGGACATCTACAATGAGCAGTTCTTC.